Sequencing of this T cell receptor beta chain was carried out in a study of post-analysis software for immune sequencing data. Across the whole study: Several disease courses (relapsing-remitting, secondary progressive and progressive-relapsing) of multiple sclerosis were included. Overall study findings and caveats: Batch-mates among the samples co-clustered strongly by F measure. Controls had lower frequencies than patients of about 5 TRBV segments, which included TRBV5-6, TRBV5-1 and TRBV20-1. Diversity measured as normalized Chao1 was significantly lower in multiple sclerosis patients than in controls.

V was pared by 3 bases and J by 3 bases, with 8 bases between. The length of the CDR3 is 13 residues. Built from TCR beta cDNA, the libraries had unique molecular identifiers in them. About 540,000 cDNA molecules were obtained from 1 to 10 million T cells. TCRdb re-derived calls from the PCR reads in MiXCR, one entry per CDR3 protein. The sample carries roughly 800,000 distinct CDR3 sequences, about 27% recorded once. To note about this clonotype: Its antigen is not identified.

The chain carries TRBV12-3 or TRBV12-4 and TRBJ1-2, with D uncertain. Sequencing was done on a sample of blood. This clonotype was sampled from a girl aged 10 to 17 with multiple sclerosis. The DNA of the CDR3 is TGTGCCAGCAGTTTGGTCATGGACTATGGCTACACCTTC. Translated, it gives CASSLVMDYGYTF.